A single sample gave rise to the 26 T cell receptor beta chains below, sequenced in a study of blood T cell repertoires in COVID-19. The repertoire was sequenced with immunoSEQ multiplex PCR; TCRdb's copy has only in-frame clones and lacks some. The table includes 150,000 to 200,000 clones, 65% to 90% detected once. Sequencing was done on a sample of peripheral blood. All receptors come from a man between 60 and 75 years old with acute or convalescent COVID-19.

The chain uses TRBV20-1 and TRBJ2-1, with 10 bases identical to TRBD2. The CDR3 sequence is 15 residues long. Germline assignment: CDR1 DFQATT and CDR2 SNEGSKA (reference sequence). V trimming: 3 bases; J trimming: 7 bases; junction bases outside the gene matches: 9. In DNA, the CDR3 is TGCAGTGCTAGTTTTGGTACTAGCGGGATTAATGAGCAGTTCTTC. Translation gives CSASFGTSGINEQFF.

The chain couples TRBV7-3 to TRBJ2-1; TRBD2 is a possible D gene (5 bases). V gave up 2 bases and J gave up 4 bases, with 12 bases separating them. The CDR3 loop spans 15 amino acids. Per germline, CDR1 SGHTA and CDR2 FQGTGA. CDR3 in amino acids: CASSLAGREYNEQFF. The CDR3 bases are TGTGCCAGCAGCTTAGCGGGTAGAGAGTACAATGAGCAGTTCTTC.

J is TRBJ2-1 and V is TRBV24-1; 8 nucleotides agree with TRBD2. Trimming cost V 3 bases and J 8 bases; bases outside gene matches: 11. Per germline, CDR1 KGHDR and CDR2 SFDVKD. The CDR3 is made up of 16 amino acids. The CDR3 DNA sequence: TGTGCCACCAGTGATCCCTCTGTCGGGGGGGGCGATGAGCAGTTCTTC. Its translation: CATSDPSVGGGDEQFF.

This chain joins TRBV5-4 and TRBJ2-2; 8 nucleotides agree with TRBD1. Trimming took 3 bases from V and 3 from J; bases not matched to a gene: 7. Germline CDR1 and CDR2: SGHNT and YYREEE (reference sequence). The CDR3 contains 16 residues. The CDR3 region has the DNA TGTGCCAGCAGCTCCCAGACAGGGGTGGACACCGGGGAGCTGTTTTTT. Protein sequence: CASSSQTGVDTGELFF.

V is TRBV28 and J is TRBJ1-6; D remains unclear. CDR3 length: 16 residues. Trimming left V 3 bases short and J 2 bases short, with 11 bases between. Germline-derived CDR1 and CDR2 are MDHEN and SYDVKM. The CDR3 sequence: CASSLPGVAYNSPLHF. The CDR3 DNA follows: TGTGCCAGCAGTTTGCCGGGAGTGGCCTATAATTCACCCCTCCACTTT.

The chain combines TRBV9 with TRBJ1-4, with 7 bases identical to TRBD1. CDR1 and CDR2 from the germline V gene are SGDLS and YYNGEE. The V segment lost 4 bases and the J segment 6 bases; nucleotides outside the gene matches: 9. The CDR3 is 15 amino acids. The CDR3 protein is CASSLYGGTDEKLFF. CDR3 nucleotide sequence: TGTGCCAGCAGCCTGTATGGGGGGACAGATGAAAAACTGTTTTTT.

To note about this clone: The sample contains more than one DNA sequence encoding this CDR3. J is TRBJ1-2 and V is TRBV11-2, with 7 bases fitting TRBD1. The junction had 7 bases not matched to a gene; V was cut back by 4 bases and J by 2 bases. The germline V gene encodes CDR1 SGHAT and CDR2 FQNNGV. This CDR3 is 15 amino acids long. CDR3 in DNA: TGTGCCAGCAGCTCCTTAAGGGGGCGAAACTATGGCTACACCTTC. It specifies CASSSLRGRNYGYTF. Together with reference TRBV11-2 and TRBJ1-2, the CDR3 gives the full variable domain: EAGVAQSPRYKIIEKRQSVAFWCNPISGHATLYWYQQILGQGPKLLIQFQNNGVVDDSQLPKDRFSAERLKGVDSTLKIQPAKLEDSAVYLCASSSLRGRNYGYTFGSGTRLTVV.

With regard to this clone: Within the sample, other DNA sequences also encode this same CDR3. This sequence joins TRBV3-1 (or the pseudogene TRBV3-2) and TRBJ2-5; 7 nucleotides agree with TRBD2. V gave up 3 bases and J gave up 5 bases; unmatched junction bases: 6. CDR3 length: 14 amino acids. CDR1 and CDR2 from the germline V gene are LGHDT and YNNKEL (reference sequence). The CDR3, as DNA: TGTGCCAGCAGCCAGCGGGGGTCGGGGGAGACCCAGTACTTC. Its protein product is CASSQRGSGETQYF.

The CDR3 DNA is TGTGCCAGCAGCTTAGGGCGGGGAGGGAGCAATCAGCCCCAGCATTTT. It yields the protein CASSLGRGGSNQPQHF. The gene calls are TRBV7-8 and TRBJ1-5, with D unresolved. The CDR3 is 16 amino acids. V was pared by 1 base and J by 1 base, with 11 bases between. Per germline, CDR1 SGHVS and CDR2 FQNEAQ.

The gene calls are TRBV18 and TRBJ1-2; D is undetermined. V was cut by 6 bases and J by 1 base, with 12 bases left in between. The germline CDR1 and CDR2 sequences are KGHSH and LQKENI. The CDR3 covers 14 residues. In DNA, the CDR3 is TGTGCCAGCTCCAAACCAGGCGTTAACTATGGCTACACCTTC. This sequence encodes CASSKPGVNYGYTF.

V and J are TRBV18 and TRBJ2-7, with 11 bases that match TRBD2. V lost 3 bases to trimming and J lost 7 bases; unmatched junction nucleotides: 8. This CDR3 has 15 residues. Per germline, CDR1 KGHSH and CDR2 LQKENI. This chain's CDR3 is CASSPGLAAVSEQYF. DNA for the CDR3: TGTGCCAGCTCACCGGGACTAGCGGCTGTCTCGGAGCAGTACTTC.

The CDR3 protein is CASSLPGAGNEQFF. The CDR3 DNA reads TGTGCCAGCAGTTTGCCAGGGGCCGGCAATGAGCAGTTCTTC. J is TRBJ2-1 and V is TRBV28, with D maybe TRBD1 (6 bases). This CDR3 comprises 14 residues. Germline CDR1 reads MDHEN; CDR2 reads SYDVKM. V was shortened by 3 bases and J by 6 bases, with 12 bases between the two germline ends.

A single count supports this clone. The rearrangement links TRBV19 to TRBJ1-5; 7 nucleotides agree with TRBD1. This CDR3 region has 16 residues. V gave up 7 bases and J gave up 1 base; unmatched junction bases: 10. CDR1 and CDR2 from the germline V gene are LNHDA and SQIVND (reference sequence). The CDR3 reads CASNDYRDSSNQPQHF. The CDR3 DNA sequence: TGTGCCAGTAACGATTACCGGGACAGCAGCAATCAGCCCCAGCATTTT. Full variable domain (rest looked up from reference TRBV19 and TRBJ1-5): DGGITQSPKYLFRKEGQNVTLSCEQNLNHDAMYWYRQDPGQGLRLIYYSQIVNDFQKGDIAEGYSVSREKKESFPLTVTSAQKNPTAFYLCASNDYRDSSNQPQHFGDGTRLSIL.

V and J are TRBV7-2 and TRBJ2-7; 15 positions agree with TRBD2. This CDR3 region has 18 residues. CDR1 is SGHTA and CDR2 is FQGNSA in the germline V gene. The V and J ends lost 3 bases and 3 bases, in that order; junction bases with no gene match: 9. CDR3 DNA: TGTGCCAGCAGCTTCCCGGGACTAGCGGGAGGCAGGGGCTACGAGCAGTACTTC. Encoded protein: CASSFPGLAGGRGYEQYF. Full variable domain (outside the CDR3, taken from reference TRBV7-2 and TRBJ2-7): GAGVSQSPSNKVTEKGKDVELRCDPISGHTALYWYRQSLGQGLEFLIYFQGNSAPDKSGLPSDRFSAERTGGSVSTLTIQRTQQEDSAVYLCASSFPGLAGGRGYEQYFGPGTRLTVT.

V usage is TRBV29-1 and J usage is TRBJ1-1; tentative D call: TRBD1 (6 bases). Per germline, CDR1 SQVTM and CDR2 ANQGSEA. This CDR3 has 13 residues. V lost 7 bases and J 0 bases, leaving 12 bases between the germline ends. CDR3 DNA sequence: TGCAGCGCTAGGACAGTGATGAACACTGAAGCTTTCTTT. Its translation is CSARTVMNTEAFF.

The chain recombines TRBV24-1 with TRBJ2-2; 15 bases match TRBD2. The CDR3 length is 20 residues. V gave up 2 bases and J gave up 4 bases; unmatched junction bases: 10. The germline gives CDR1 KGHDR, CDR2 SFDVKD. CDR3 DNA: TGTGCCACCAGTGATTCCGGACTAGCGGGAGGGCGTGAGCGCACCGGGGAGCTGTTTTTT. Translating gives CATSDSGLAGGRERTGELFF.

The V call is TRBV30, the J call TRBJ1-2; 9 bases line up with TRBD1. Germline assignment: CDR1 GTSNPN and CDR2 SVGIG (reference sequence). Germline trimming cut 4 bases from V and 7 bases from J; bases unmatched to any gene: 13. This CDR3 is 15 amino acids long. The CDR3 sequence: CAWISANRGRIGYTF. The CDR3 bases are TGTGCCTGGATTTCAGCTAACAGGGGGCGAATTGGCTACACCTTC.

This clone has only one observation. The chain uses TRBV5-4 and TRBJ2-1; 11 bases agree with TRBD2. The CDR3 length is 16 residues. Trimming removed 4 bases from V and 9 bases from J; junction bases left unmatched: 12. Germline V gene lookup returns CDR1 SGHNT and CDR2 YYREEE (reference sequence). The CDR3 nucleotides are TGTGCCAGCAGCGCGGCGACTAGCGGGAAAGCAACTGAGCAGTTCTTC. Translated, it gives CASSAATSGKATEQFF.

The V and J genes are TRBV10-1 and TRBJ1-2; 10 nucleotides match TRBD1. V shed 5 bases and J 4 bases; nucleotides not matched to a gene: 7. From germline, CDR1 is WNHNN and CDR2 SYGVQD (reference sequence). There are 15 residues in the CDR3. The CDR3: CASSSDRGPVYGYTF. The CDR3 DNA is TGCGCCAGCAGTAGTGACAGGGGGCCGGTCTATGGCTACACCTTC.

This chain links TRBV28 with TRBJ1-3; D is unclear. V shed 2 bases and J shed 3 bases, with 5 bases lying between them. CDR3 length: 13 amino acids. Per the germline V gene, CDR1 is MDHEN and CDR2 is SYDVKM. CDR3 bases: TGTGCCAGCAGTTTAACAGTTGGAAACACCATATATTTT. It specifies CASSLTVGNTIYF.

V is TRBV20-1 and J is TRBJ1-2, with D maybe TRBD1 (6 bases). Germline V CDR1 and CDR2: DFQATT, SNEGSKA (reference sequence). CDR3 size: 11 residues. Trimming removed 6 bases from V and 5 bases from J, with 10 bases in between. DNA of the CDR3: TGCAGTGCGGGCAGGGGATATGGCTACACCTTC. Its protein is CSAGRGYGYTF.

This chain connects TRBV28 to TRBJ1-4; 8 nucleotides align to TRBD1. Germline loops: CDR1 MDHEN, CDR2 SYDVKM. With V trimmed by 6 bases and J by 4 bases, 4 bases remained unmatched. The CDR3 length is 14 residues. The CDR3 DNA sequence: TGTGCCAGCAGATCACAGGGGGGTAATGAAAAACTGTTTTTT. The encoded protein is CASRSQGGNEKLFF.

This clone showed up just a few times. The chain combines TRBV10-3 with TRBJ1-5; 9 bases are a match to TRBD1. The CDR3 has 14 amino acids. CDR1 and CDR2 from the germline V gene are ENHRY and SYGVKD. The V segment lost 6 bases and the J segment 1 base; nucleotides outside the gene matches: 1. The CDR3 sequence: CAISGQGSNQPQHF. The CDR3 DNA follows: TGTGCCATCAGCGGACAGGGGAGCAATCAGCCCCAGCATTTT.

The V call is TRBV11-2, the J call TRBJ2-7; the D gene is possibly TRBD2 (6 bases). V was clipped by 1 base and J by 1 base, with 14 bases between them. Germline V lookup: CDR1 SGHAT, CDR2 FQNNGV. The CDR3 is 16 residues long. The CDR3, as DNA: TGTGCCAGCAGCTTAGGGGTGGGGACTGAATCCTACGAGCAGTACTTC. This encodes CASSLGVGTESYEQYF.

The V gene is TRBV9, the J gene TRBJ2-7, with D perhaps TRBD2 (7 bases). In germline, CDR1 is SGDLS, CDR2 YYNGEE. The CDR3 runs to 14 residues. V lost 3 bases, J lost 6 bases, and 16 bases lay in between. CDR3 nucleotide sequence: TGTGCCAGCAGCGCCACCAACAGGGAGGGCGAGCAGTACTTC. Translating it yields CASSATNREGEQYF.

CDR3 loop: CASSPSGETEAFF. CDR3 bases: TGTGCCAGCTCTCCTTCGGGGGAAACTGAAGCTTTCTTT. The rearrangement uses TRBV18 and TRBJ1-1, with a tentative D call TRBD1 (5 bases). Germline CDR1 KGHSH, CDR2 LQKENI. The CDR3 extends over 13 amino acids. Deletions cut 6 bases from V and 5 bases from J, with 13 bases between.